Listed below are T cell receptor beta chains from one sample, sequenced in a study of T-cell reconstitution after alpha-beta-depleted transplantation in children. MiXCR, run by TCRdb on the PCR reads, gives a single entry per CDR3 protein. The repertoire consists of some 240,000 distinct CDR3 sequences, with 9.7% occurring once and the leading ten covering approximately 5%. The sample was PBMCs from the stem cell graft donor, taken from the stem cell graft. The receptors shown here come from a human donor who donated a stem cell graft to a child with SCID. Both conserved end residues are part of each CDR3. D genes are given only for firm matches. Clone size is not always given. Where it is, it says once, few, many or a class for expanded clones.

j_call	v_call	d_call	clone_size	cdr3_aa	cdr3_nt
TRBJ2-2	TRBV9	TRBD1	-	CASSVMTGGNTGELFF	TGTGCCAGCAGCGTAATGACAGGGGGGAACACCGGGGAGCTGTTTTTT
TRBJ1-1	TRBV12-3/TRBV12-4	-	many	CASSLQGHSNTEAFF	TGTGCCAGCAGTCTTCAGGGACATTCGAACACTGAAGCTTTCTTT
TRBJ1-5	TRBV2	TRBD1	many	CASSDGGGGGDQPQHF	TGTGCCAGCAGTGATGGAGGAGGAGGGGGCGACCAGCCCCAGCATTTT
TRBJ2-1	TRBV5-5	-	many	CASSPSVEAYNEQFF	TGTGCCAGCAGCCCAAGTGTGGAGGCCTACAATGAGCAGTTCTTC
TRBJ1-5	TRBV7-9	TRBD1	many	CASSRQGAQTQHF	TGTGCCAGCAGCCGACAGGGGGCACAGACCCAGCATTTT
TRBJ2-5	TRBV29-1	-	many	CSLLEGSETQYF	TGCAGCCTTCTTGAGGGGTCAGAGACCCAGTACTTC
TRBJ1-1	TRBV5-1	TRBD1	many	CASAADRTNTEAFF	TGCGCCAGCGCCGCGGACAGGACGAACACTGAAGCTTTCTTT
TRBJ1-5	TRBV28	TRBD1	many	CASSAGSEDRDNQPQHF	TGTGCCAGCAGTGCGGGCTCGGAGGACAGGGACAATCAGCCCCAGCATTTT
TRBJ2-7	TRBV9	TRBD1	many	CASSAGTGTLYEQYF	TGTGCCAGCAGCGCAGGGACAGGGACGCTCTACGAGCAGTACTTC
TRBJ1-2	TRBV7-9	-	-	CASSEQQGPDYGYTF	TGTGCCAGCAGCGAGCAGCAGGGCCCCGACTATGGCTACACCTTC
TRBJ2-3	TRBV18	TRBD1	many	CASSPWTGPTDTQYF	TGTGCCAGCTCACCCTGGACAGGGCCCACAGATACGCAGTATTTT
TRBJ2-4	TRBV5-6	-	many	CASSLAWQYIQYF	TGTGCCAGCAGCTTGGCCTGGCAGTACATTCAGTACTTC
TRBJ2-1	TRBV7-6	TRBD2	few	CASSFSGGVEFF	TGTGCCAGCAGCTTTAGCGGGGGAGTTGAGTTCTTC
TRBJ2-7	TRBV20-1	-	many	CSARDRQGAYEQYF	TGCAGTGCTAGGGATCGACAAGGAGCCTACGAGCAGTACTTC
TRBJ2-5	TRBV12-3/TRBV12-4	-	many	CASSSMGETQYF	TGTGCCAGCAGTTCCATGGGGGAGACCCAGTACTTC
TRBJ1-1	TRBV13	TRBD1	once	CASSPSGTGGLTEAFF	TGTGCCAGCAGCCCGTCGGGGACAGGGGGCTTGACTGAAGCTTTCTTT
TRBJ2-7	TRBV6-2/TRBV6-3	TRBD1	many	CASSNRTGGHEQYF	TGTGCCAGCAGTAATCGGACAGGGGGTCACGAGCAGTACTTC
TRBJ2-3	TRBV10-3	-	many	CAISESTPGGPIDTQYF	TGTGCCATCAGTGAGTCGACCCCCGGGGGTCCCATCGATACGCAGTATTTT
TRBJ2-2	TRBV24-1	-	many	CATGQKKGSTDELFF	TGTGCCACAGGGCAGAAAAAGGGATCCACAGACGAGCTGTTTTTT
TRBJ1-2	TRBV19	-	many	CASSIIDEKAGYTF	TGTGCCAGTAGTATTATCGACGAAAAGGCGGGCTACACCTTC
TRBJ1-6	TRBV6-2/TRBV6-3	TRBD1	many	CASSLQGYNSPLHF	TGTGCCAGCAGTTTACAGGGGTACAATTCACCCCTCCACTTT
TRBJ2-4	TRBV5-1	-	-	CASSSGPKNIQYF	TGCGCCAGCAGCTCGGGCCCCAAAAACATTCAGTACTTC
TRBJ2-7	TRBV7-9	-	many	CASSLPNESYEQYF	TGTGCCAGCAGCTTACCGAATGAGTCCTACGAGCAGTACTTC
TRBJ1-1	TRBV13	-	-	CASSLVKGLKTVRNTEAFF	TGTGCCAGCAGCTTAGTAAAGGGCCTGAAGACAGTTAGGAACACTGAAGCTTTCTTT
TRBJ2-4	TRBV28	-	few	CASSLKGFIQYF	TGTGCCAGCAGTTTAAAGGGGTTCATTCAGTACTTC
TRBJ2-7	TRBV5-5	TRBD1	many	CASSVGQGAPTAYEQYF	TGTGCCAGCAGCGTTGGACAGGGAGCCCCAACCGCCTACGAGCAGTACTTC
TRBJ2-2	TRBV6-2/TRBV6-3	-	-	CASTRGELDANTGELFF	TGTGCCAGCACCCGTGGGGAGTTGGACGCGAACACCGGGGAGCTGTTTTTT
TRBJ2-3	TRBV7-6	-	many	CASSSRSQSADTQYF	TGTGCCAGCAGCTCCCGCTCCCAATCGGCAGATACGCAGTATTTT
TRBJ2-1	TRBV4-2	TRBD2	many	CASSQGLAGGNYNEQFF	TGTGCCAGCAGCCAGGGACTAGCGGGGGGGAATTACAATGAGCAGTTCTTC
TRBJ2-1	TRBV5-6	TRBD2	-	CASIEGTSAILNYKEQFF	TGTGCGAGCATCGAGGGGACTAGCGCCATACTAAACTACAAAGAGCAGTTCTTC
TRBJ2-7	TRBV29-1	-	many	CSYGRTSGEQYF	TGCAGTTATGGTAGGACATCGGGCGAGCAGTACTTC
TRBJ2-5	TRBV3-1	-	few	CASSHHLLGPLHQETQYF	TGTGCCAGCAGCCACCACCTCCTAGGACCCCTACACCAAGAGACCCAGTACTTC
TRBJ2-5	TRBV7-9	-	many	CASSDLRGSLETQYF	TGTGCCAGCAGCGATCTCCGGGGGAGTCTGGAGACCCAGTACTTC
TRBJ2-7	TRBV3-1	TRBD1	many	CASSPGTALSYEQYF	TGTGCCAGCAGCCCAGGGACAGCACTCTCCTACGAGCAGTACTTC
TRBJ2-3	TRBV2	-	many	CAPQRIVTDTQYF	TGTGCCCCACAACGGATAGTCACAGATACGCAGTATTTT
TRBJ2-3	TRBV7-9	-	many	CASRRTITDTQYF	TGTGCCAGCAGACGGACAATCACAGATACGCAGTATTTT
TRBJ2-1	TRBV5-1	-	many	CASSLALHGASLNEQFF	TGCGCCAGCAGCTTGGCCCTCCACGGGGCTTCCCTAAATGAGCAGTTCTTC
TRBJ2-1	TRBV20-1	TRBD2	many	CSAFFLAGGRDEQFF	TGCAGTGCCTTTTTCTTAGCGGGGGGGAGGGATGAGCAGTTCTTC
TRBJ1-1	TRBV29-1	TRBD1	few	CSSRDRKGTEAFF	TGCAGCTCCCGGGACAGGAAGGGCACTGAAGCTTTCTTT
TRBJ2-7	TRBV20-1	-	-	CSARDFLGAYEQYF	TGCAGTGCTAGAGATTTTCTAGGCGCCTACGAGCAGTACTTC
TRBJ1-5	TRBV30	TRBD1	-	CAWSPGGNQPQHF	TGTGCCTGGAGCCCAGGGGGAAATCAGCCCCAGCATTTT
TRBJ1-1	TRBV6-5	TRBD1	many	CASSYSGTGLGAFF	TGTGCCAGCAGTTACTCAGGGACAGGGTTGGGAGCTTTCTTT
TRBJ2-1	TRBV11-2	TRBD2	-	CASSRRVPSGGSSYNEQFF	TGTGCCAGCAGCCGGCGGGTACCCAGCGGGGGGAGCTCCTACAATGAGCAGTTCTTC
TRBJ2-7	TRBV10-3	-	many	CAISQPGRTWEQYF	TGTGCCATCAGCCAGCCGGGACGGACTTGGGAGCAGTACTTC
TRBJ1-6	TRBV5-1	-	many	CASSSSRQTPNSPLHF	TGCGCCAGCAGCTCTTCGCGACAGACTCCAAATTCACCCCTCCACTTT